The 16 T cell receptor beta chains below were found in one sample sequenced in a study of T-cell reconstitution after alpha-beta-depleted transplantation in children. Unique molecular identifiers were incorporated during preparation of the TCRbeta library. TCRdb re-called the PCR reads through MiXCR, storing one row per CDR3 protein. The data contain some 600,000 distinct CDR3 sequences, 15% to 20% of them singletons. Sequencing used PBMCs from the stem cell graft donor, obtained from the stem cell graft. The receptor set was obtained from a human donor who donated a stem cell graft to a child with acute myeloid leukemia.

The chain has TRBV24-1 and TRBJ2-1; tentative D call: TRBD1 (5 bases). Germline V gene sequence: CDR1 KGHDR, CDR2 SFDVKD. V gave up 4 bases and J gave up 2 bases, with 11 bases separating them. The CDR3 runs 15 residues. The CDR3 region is CATSDLGQAYNEQFF. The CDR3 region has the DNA TGTGCCACCAGTGACTTGGGGCAGGCCTACAATGAGCAGTTCTTC.

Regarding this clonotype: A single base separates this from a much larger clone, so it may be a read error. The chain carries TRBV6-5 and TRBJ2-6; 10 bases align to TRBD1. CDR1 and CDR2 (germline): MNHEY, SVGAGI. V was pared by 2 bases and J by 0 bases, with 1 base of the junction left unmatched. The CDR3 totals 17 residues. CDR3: CASSYGQGGSGANVLTF. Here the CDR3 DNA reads TGTGCCAGCAGTTACGGACAGGGGGGCTCTGGGGCCAACGTCCTGACTTTC.

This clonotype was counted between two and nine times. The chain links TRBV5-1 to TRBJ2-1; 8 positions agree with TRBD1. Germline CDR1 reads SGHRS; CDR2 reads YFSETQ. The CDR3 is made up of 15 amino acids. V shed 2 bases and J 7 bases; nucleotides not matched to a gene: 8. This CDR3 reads CASSFGTGLGNEQFF. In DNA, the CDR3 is TGCGCCAGCAGCTTCGGGACAGGACTGGGGAATGAGCAGTTCTTC.

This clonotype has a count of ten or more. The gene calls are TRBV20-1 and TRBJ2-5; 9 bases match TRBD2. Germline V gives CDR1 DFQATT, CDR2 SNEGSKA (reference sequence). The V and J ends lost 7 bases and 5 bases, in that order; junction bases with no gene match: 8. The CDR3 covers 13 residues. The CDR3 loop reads CSGMRGGRETQYF. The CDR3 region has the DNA TGCAGTGGGATGCGGGGGGGCAGGGAGACCCAGTACTTC.

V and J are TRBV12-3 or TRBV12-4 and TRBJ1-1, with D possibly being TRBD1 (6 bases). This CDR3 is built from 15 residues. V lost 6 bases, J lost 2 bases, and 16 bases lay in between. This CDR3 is CASRPMDRNNTEAFF. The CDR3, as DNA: TGTGCCAGCAGACCCATGGACAGAAATAACACTGAAGCTTTCTTT.

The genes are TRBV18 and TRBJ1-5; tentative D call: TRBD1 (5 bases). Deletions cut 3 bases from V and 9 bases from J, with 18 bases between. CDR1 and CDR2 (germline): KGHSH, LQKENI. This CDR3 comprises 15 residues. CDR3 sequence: CASSPMGPNGGPQHF. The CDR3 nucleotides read TGTGCCAGCTCACCGATGGGACCTAACGGGGGGCCCCAGCATTTT. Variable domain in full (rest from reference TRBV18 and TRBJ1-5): NAGVMQNPRHLVRRRGQEARLRCSPMKGHSHVYWYRQLPEEGLKFMVYLQKENIIDESGMPKERFSAEFPKEGPSILRIQQVVRGDSAAYFCASSPMGPNGGPQHFGDGTRLSIL.

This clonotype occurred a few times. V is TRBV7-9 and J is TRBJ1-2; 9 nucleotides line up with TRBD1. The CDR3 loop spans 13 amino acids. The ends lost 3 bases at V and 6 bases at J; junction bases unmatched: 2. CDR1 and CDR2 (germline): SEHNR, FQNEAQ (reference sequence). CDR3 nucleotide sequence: TGTGCCAGCAGCTTCACAGGGGGCGATGGCTACACCTTC. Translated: CASSFTGGDGYTF.

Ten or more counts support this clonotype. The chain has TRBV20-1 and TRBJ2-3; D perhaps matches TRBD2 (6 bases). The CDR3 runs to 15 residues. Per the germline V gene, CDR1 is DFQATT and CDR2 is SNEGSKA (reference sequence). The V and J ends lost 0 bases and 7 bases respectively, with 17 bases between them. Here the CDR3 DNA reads TGCAGTGCTAGAGATCGAGCGGGTACCGTATATACGCAGTATTTT. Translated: CSARDRAGTVYTQYF.

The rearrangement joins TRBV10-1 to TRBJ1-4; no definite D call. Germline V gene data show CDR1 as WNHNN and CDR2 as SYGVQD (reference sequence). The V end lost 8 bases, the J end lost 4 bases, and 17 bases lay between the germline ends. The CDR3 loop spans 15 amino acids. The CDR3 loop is CASRARGAFNEKLFF. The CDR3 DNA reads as TGCGCCAGCCGGGCGCGGGGTGCTTTTAATGAAAAACTGTTTTTT.

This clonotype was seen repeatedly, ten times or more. Here the CDR3 DNA reads TGTGCCAGCAGTCCGGGACGCGGTAACGAGCAGTACTTC. Its translation: CASSPGRGNEQYF. V is TRBV12-3 or TRBV12-4 and J is TRBJ2-7; D may match TRBD1 or TRBD2 (5 bases each). The CDR3 loop spans 13 amino acids. With 5 bases removed from V and 5 bases from J, the gap between germline ends came to 13 bases.

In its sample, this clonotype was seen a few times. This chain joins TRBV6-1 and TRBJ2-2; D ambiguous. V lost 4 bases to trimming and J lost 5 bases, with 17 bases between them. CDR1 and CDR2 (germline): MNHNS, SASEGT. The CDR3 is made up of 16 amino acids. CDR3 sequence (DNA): TGTGCCAGCAGTGCACAGAAGGCGGAATCGACCGGGGAGCTGTTTTTT. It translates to CASSAQKAESTGELFF.

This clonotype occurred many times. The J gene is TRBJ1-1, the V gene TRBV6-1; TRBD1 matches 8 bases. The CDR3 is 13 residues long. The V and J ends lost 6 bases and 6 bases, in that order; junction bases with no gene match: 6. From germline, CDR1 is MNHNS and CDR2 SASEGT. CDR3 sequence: CASRWTGYPEAFF. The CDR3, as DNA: TGTGCCAGCAGATGGACAGGGTACCCTGAAGCTTTCTTT.

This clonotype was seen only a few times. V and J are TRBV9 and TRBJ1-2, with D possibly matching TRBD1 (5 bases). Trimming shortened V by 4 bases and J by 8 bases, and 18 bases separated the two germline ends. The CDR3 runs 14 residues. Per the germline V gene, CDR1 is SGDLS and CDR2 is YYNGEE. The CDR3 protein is CASSPPAGTEGYTF. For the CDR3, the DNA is TGTGCCAGCAGCCCACCCGCGGGGACGGAAGGCTACACCTTC.

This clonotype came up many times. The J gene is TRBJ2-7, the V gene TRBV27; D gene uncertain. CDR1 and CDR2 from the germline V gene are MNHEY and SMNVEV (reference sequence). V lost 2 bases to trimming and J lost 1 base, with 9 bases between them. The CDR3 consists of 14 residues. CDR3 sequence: CASSLRQASYEQYF. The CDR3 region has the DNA TGTGCCAGCAGTTTAAGGCAGGCATCCTACGAGCAGTACTTC.

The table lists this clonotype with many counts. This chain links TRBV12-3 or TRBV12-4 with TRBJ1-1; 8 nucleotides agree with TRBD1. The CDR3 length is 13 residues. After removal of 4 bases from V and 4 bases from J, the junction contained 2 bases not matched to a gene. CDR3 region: CASSSGQGTEAFF. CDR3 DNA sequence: TGTGCCAGCAGTTCCGGACAGGGCACTGAAGCTTTCTTT.

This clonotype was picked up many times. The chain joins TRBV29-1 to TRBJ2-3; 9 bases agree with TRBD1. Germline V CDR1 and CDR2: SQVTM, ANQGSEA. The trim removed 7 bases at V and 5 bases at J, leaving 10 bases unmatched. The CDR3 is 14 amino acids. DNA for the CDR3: TGCAGCGCCAACCCGGGACAGGGTGGAGATACGCAGTATTTT. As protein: CSANPGQGGDTQYF.